This T cell receptor (beta chain) came from a study of response to subunit inactivated influenza vaccine. TCRdb passed the RT-PCR reads through MiXCR, listing each CDR3 protein once. The top ten clones hold around 10% of a sample with roughly 570,000 distinct CDR3 sequences, less than 15% of them seen once. Trimming shortened V by 2 bases and J by 0 bases, and 14 bases separated the two germline ends. Germline V CDR1 and CDR2: SNHLY, FYNNEI. The CDR3 is made up of 17 amino acids. The source material was PBMCs from blood, sampled less than 13 days after vaccination. This rearrangement joins TRBV2 to TRBJ1-5; D ambiguous. The clonotype was recovered from a man aged 50 or older who received an inactivated influenza vaccine. CDR3 loop: CASSENRQQYSNQPQHF. The CDR3 DNA is TGTGCCAGCAGTGAAAATCGGCAGCAGTATAGCAATCAGCCCCAGCATTTT.